These T cell receptor beta chains were read from a single sample in a study of early T cells in non-severe SARS-CoV-2 infection. Each CDR3 protein gets one entry after TCRdb re-called the 5' RACE reads with MiXCR. Of 35,000 to 45,000 distinct CDR3 sequences in the sample, around 6% were seen once. Material for sequencing was whole blood. All receptors derive from an adult who was a healthcare worker with PCR-confirmed SARS-CoV-2 infection or an uninfected control (not recorded which). CDR3s include the opening cysteine and the closing phenylalanine or tryptophan. The D gene is left open where the match is weak. Not every row has a clone size; where given, it reads once, few, many or a size class.

>TRBJ2-3|-|TRBD2|TRBV20-1
CSARVAGGGDTQYF
TGCAGTGCTAGAGTTGCGGGGGGCGGAGATACGCAGTATTTT
>TRBJ1-1|many|TRBD1|TRBV20-1
CSARQRDRMNTEAFF
TGCAGTGCTAGACAGCGGGACAGGATGAACACTGAAGCTTTCTTT
>TRBJ1-5|-|-|TRBV12-3/TRBV12-4
CASSMFRDKRQPQHF
TGTGCCAGCAGTATGTTCCGGGACAAGCGGCAGCCCCAGCATTTT
>TRBJ2-7|many|-|TRBV28
CASSAPGQSYEQYF
TGTGCCAGCAGTGCCCCCGGACAGTCCTACGAGCAGTACTTC
>TRBJ1-5|-|TRBD1|TRBV29-1
CSVGTTGKGQPQHF
TGCAGCGTTGGGACGACAGGGAAAGGTCAGCCCCAGCATTTT
>TRBJ2-3|-|TRBD1|TRBV28
CASSLPGTGGTDTQYF
TGTGCCAGCAGTTTGCCCGGGACAGGGGGAACAGATACGCAGTATTTT
>TRBJ2-1|many|-|TRBV19
CASSDADYNEQFF
TGTGCCAGTAGTGACGCAGATTACAATGAGCAGTTCTTC
>TRBJ1-6|many|-|TRBV7-9
CASSFTSEGSPLHF
TGTGCCAGCAGCTTCACATCCGAAGGGTCACCCCTCCACTTT
>TRBJ2-7|many|TRBD1|TRBV5-7
CARGRGGKEYEQYF
TGTGCCAGAGGCCGAGGGGGCAAAGAATACGAGCAGTACTTC
>TRBJ2-5|-|TRBD1|TRBV6-5
CASRPGQTIMYQETQYF
TGTGCCAGCAGACCGGGACAGACCATAATGTACCAAGAGACCCAGTACTTC
>TRBJ1-2|few|-|TRBV19
CASIPTGLGGYTF
TGTGCCAGTATTCCGACAGGTCTCGGGGGCTACACCTTC
>TRBJ2-3|few|TRBD1|TRBV29-1
CSARDRGYTQYF
TGCAGCGCCAGGGACAGGGGCTATACGCAGTATTTT
>TRBJ2-7|-|-|TRBV6-1
CASSESATYEQYF
TGTGCCAGCAGTGAATCAGCTACCTACGAGCAGTACTTC
>TRBJ2-3|many|TRBD1|TRBV7-2
CASSLFGTGSTDTQYF
TGTGCCAGCAGCTTATTCGGGACAGGGTCCACAGATACGCAGTATTTT